Following are 28 T cell receptor beta chains from one sample sequenced in a study of blood T cell repertoires in COVID-19. Assay: immunoSEQ multiplex PCR; the TCRdb copy retains only in-frame clones and omits some. The sample contains approximately 180,000 clones, around 90% of which appear only once. Sequencing input: peripheral blood. These receptors all stem from a man aged 35-49 years with active or convalescent COVID-19.

The chain recombines TRBV18 with TRBJ2-2; D uncertain. Germline-derived CDR1 and CDR2 are KGHSH and LQKENI. This CDR3 region has 16 residues. V lost 2 bases and J 1 base, leaving 11 bases between the germline ends. The CDR3 protein is CASSPRDTRNTGELFF. Here the CDR3 DNA reads TGTGCCAGCTCACCAAGAGACACTCGGAACACCGGGGAGCTGTTTTTT.

This chain uses TRBV7-2 with TRBJ2-1, with TRBD2 matching over 8 bases. This CDR3 comprises 17 residues. The V gene's germline CDR1 is SGHTA and CDR2 FQGNSA. Trimming cost V 0 bases and J 4 bases; bases outside gene matches: 8. In DNA, the CDR3 is TGTGCCAGCAGCTTAGCGGTGGGTAGCGGGAAATACAATGAGCAGTTCTTC. Its protein is CASSLAVGSGKYNEQFF.

The chain employs TRBV18 and TRBJ2-7, with D uncertain. Germline assignment: CDR1 KGHSH and CDR2 LQKENI. The V gene lost 3 bases and the J gene lost 3 bases, with 12 bases spanning the gap. The CDR3 sequence is 14 residues long. The CDR3 coding sequence is TGTGCCAGCTCACCTGGCCCCACGGGCTACGAGCAGTACTTC. This translates into CASSPGPTGYEQYF.

The chain couples TRBV5-1 to TRBJ1-5, with D tentatively TRBD1 (6 bases). Germline V gene lookup returns CDR1 SGHRS and CDR2 YFSETQ. The CDR3 extends over 15 amino acids. V was pared by 4 bases and J by 3 bases, with 14 bases between. DNA for the CDR3: TGCGCCAGCAGCCCCGGGACACAGACCAATCAGCCCCAGCATTTT. Translation gives CASSPGTQTNQPQHF.

This chain connects TRBV6-1 to TRBJ1-4, with no clear D. CDR3 length equals 14 residues. The V end lost 3 bases, the J end lost 8 bases, and 13 bases lay between the germline ends. Germline CDR1 is MNHNS and CDR2 is SASEGT. This CDR3 is CASSEGGLGEKLFF. CDR3 bases: TGTGCCAGCAGTGAGGGAGGGCTGGGAGAAAAACTGTTTTTT.

The chain is built from TRBV6-5 and TRBJ1-5, with TRBD1 matching over 8 bases. The CDR3 consists of 13 residues. The J segment lost 2 bases and the V segment lost 8 bases, leaving 2 bases of the junction unmatched. Germline loops: CDR1 MNHEY, CDR2 SVGAGI. CDR3 sequence reads: CASGQGGNQPQHF. The CDR3 DNA sequence: TGTGCCAGCGGACAGGGCGGCAATCAGCCCCAGCATTTT.

The chain joins TRBV28 to TRBJ1-4; D is perhaps TRBD1 (6 bases). Trimming left V 4 bases short and J 6 bases short, with 15 bases between. Germline CDR1 and CDR2: MDHEN and SYDVKM. The CDR3 runs to 15 residues. The CDR3 protein is CASSSSGEVHEKLFF. As DNA, the CDR3 is TGTGCCAGCAGTTCCTCAGGGGAAGTTCATGAAAAACTGTTTTTT.

The rearrangement uses TRBV28 and TRBJ2-7; D might be TRBD2 (5 bases). CDR1 is MDHEN and CDR2 is SYDVKM in the germline V gene. This CDR3 has 14 residues. With 4 bases removed from V and 0 bases from J, the gap between germline ends came to 10 bases. CDR3 sequence: CASSYPGNSYEQYF. The CDR3 DNA follows: TGTGCCAGCAGTTACCCGGGGAACTCCTACGAGCAGTACTTC.

The CDR3 bases are TGTGCCAGCAGCGAAGCTAGCGGGAGTTGGAACGAGCAGTACTTC. It codes for CASSEASGSWNEQYF. The chain has TRBV11-2 and TRBJ2-7, with TRBD2 identical over 10 bases. Unmatched junction bases numbered 9, after V lost 5 bases and J lost 5 bases. The CDR3 has 15 amino acids. Germline assignment: CDR1 SGHAT and CDR2 FQNNGV. Together with reference TRBV11-2 and TRBJ2-7, the CDR3 gives the full variable domain: EAGVAQSPRYKIIEKRQSVAFWCNPISGHATLYWYQQILGQGPKLLIQFQNNGVVDDSQLPKDRFSAERLKGVDSTLKIQPAKLEDSAVYLCASSEASGSWNEQYFGPGTRLTVT.

The rearrangement uses TRBV11-3 and TRBJ1-1; 9 positions match TRBD1. This CDR3 comprises 15 residues. The V segment lost 0 bases and the J segment 8 bases; nucleotides outside the gene matches: 7. Per the germline V gene, CDR1 is SGHNT and CDR2 is YENEEA. CDR3 sequence: CASSLDRSTGGEAFF. The CDR3 region has the DNA TGTGCCAGCAGCTTAGACCGGTCTACAGGGGGCGAAGCTTTCTTT.

This clone was recorded once. The genes are TRBV9 and TRBJ2-2, with 10 bases aligning to TRBD1. V trimming: 0 bases; J trimming: 6 bases; junction bases outside the gene matches: 2. The CDR3 is made up of 15 amino acids. The germline CDR1 and CDR2 sequences are SGDLS and YYNGEE. The CDR3 protein is CASSVDGTGAGELFF. In DNA, the CDR3 is TGTGCCAGCAGCGTAGACGGGACAGGGGCCGGGGAGCTGTTTTTT.

This clone was observed a handful of times. V usage is TRBV24-1 and J usage is TRBJ2-1; a weak D match, TRBD1 (5 bases). Trimming took 0 bases from V and 8 from J, leaving 16 bases between them. CDR3 length: 16 residues. Germline V lookup: CDR1 KGHDR, CDR2 SFDVKD. CDR3 protein: CATSDLKTVSRDEQFF. Written as DNA, the CDR3 is TGTGCCACCAGTGATTTGAAAACAGTGTCCAGGGATGAGCAGTTCTTC.

The chain carries TRBV7-7 and TRBJ2-2; D may be TRBD1 (5 bases). The CDR3 covers 16 residues. From germline, CDR1 is SSHAT and CDR2 FNYEAQ (reference sequence). V was shortened by 5 bases and J by 8 bases, with 21 bases between the two germline ends. CDR3 DNA: TGTGCCAGCAGCAAAGACAGCTCCGCGTGGGGAGGGGAGCTGTTTTTT. This codes for CASSKDSSAWGGELFF.

Here the CDR3 DNA reads TGTGCCAGTAGTTACAGGGTGACCTACGAGCAGTACTTC. Amino acids: CASSYRVTYEQYF. The chain is built from TRBV19 and TRBJ2-7; TRBD1 might be the D (6 bases). V lost 5 bases, J lost 2 bases, and 10 bases lay in between. The germline gives CDR1 LNHDA, CDR2 SQIVND (reference sequence). This CDR3 is 13 amino acids long.

About this clone: This sample also contains other DNA sequences that code for the same CDR3. The chain uses TRBV2 and TRBJ1-5, with a tentative D call TRBD1 (6 bases). This CDR3 contains 15 residues. Germline CDR1 and CDR2: SNHLY and FYNNEI. V dropped 1 base and J dropped 2 bases, with 9 bases sitting between them. CDR3 sequence reads: CASSEGGLGNQPQHF. DNA of the CDR3: TGTGCCAGCAGTGAAGGGGGGCTCGGCAATCAGCCCCAGCATTTT.

J is TRBJ1-2 and V is TRBV6-1; no definite D call. There are 14 residues in the CDR3. V shed 2 bases and J shed 0 bases, with 7 bases lying between them. Germline CDR1 and CDR2: MNHNS and SASEGT. The CDR3 nucleotides are TGTGCCAGCAGTGAAAACTCGGCTAACTATGGCTACACCTTC. It translates to CASSENSANYGYTF.

This clone has a handful of counts. The chain has TRBV19 and TRBJ1-1; no firm D call. With 1 base removed from V and 1 base from J, the gap between germline ends came to 13 bases. Looked up from germline, CDR1 is LNHDA and CDR2 is SQIVND (reference sequence). This CDR3 is built from 16 residues. CDR3 sequence: CASSIVNRHTNTEAFF. CDR3 coding DNA: TGTGCCAGTAGTATAGTCAATCGACATACGAACACTGAAGCTTTCTTT.

The V call is TRBV5-1, the J call TRBJ1-2; TRBD1 matches 9 bases. This CDR3 spans 16 amino acids. V lost 0 bases and J lost 7; bases outside the gene matches: 10. Looked up from germline, CDR1 is SGHRS and CDR2 is YFSETQ. DNA of the CDR3: TGCGCCAGCAGCTTGGCAGGACAGGGGAGGATCAGTGGCTACACCTTC. Its translation is CASSLAGQGRISGYTF. Looking up the rest from reference TRBV5-1 and TRBJ1-2 gives the full variable domain: KAGVTQTPRYLIKTRGQQVTLSCSPISGHRSVSWYQQTPGQGLQFLFEYFSETQRNKGNFPGRFSGRQFSNSRSEMNVSTLELGDSALYLCASSLAGQGRISGYTFGSGTRLTVV.

The chain combines TRBV11-2 with TRBJ2-5, with 8 bases fitting TRBD2. CDR1 SGHAT and CDR2 FQNNGV come from the germline V gene. V gave up 5 bases and J gave up 0 bases; unmatched junction bases: 2. This CDR3 is built from 14 residues. The CDR3 bases are TGTGCCAGCAGCAAGCGGGGGAACCAAGAGACCCAGTACTTC. This translates into CASSKRGNQETQYF.

The chain carries TRBV6-1 and TRBJ1-3, with D possibly matching TRBD1 (5 bases). CDR3 length: 16 amino acids. The germline gives CDR1 MNHNS, CDR2 SASEGT. V was shortened by 3 bases and J by 0 bases, with 12 bases between the two germline ends. The chain's CDR3 is CASSDNAGISGNTIYF. CDR3 sequence (DNA): TGTGCCAGCAGTGATAACGCAGGGATCTCTGGAAACACCATATATTTT.

In this sample, this clone turned up many times. This same CDR3 is encoded by further DNA sequences in the sample. The chain has TRBV7-9 and TRBJ1-1; a possible D gene is TRBD1 (5 bases). The CDR3 totals 14 residues. CDR1 is SEHNR, CDR2 FQNEAQ, per germline (reference sequence). Trimming pared 3 bases from V and 5 bases from J, leaving 13 bases between. As DNA, the CDR3 is TGTGCCAGCAGCTTGCAGGGAAAGAGGACTGAAGCTTTCTTT. Translating it yields CASSLQGKRTEAFF.

The chain combines TRBV27 with TRBJ2-7; 7 bases match TRBD1. V lost 1 base and J lost 4; bases outside the gene matches: 4. CDR3 length: 14 amino acids. Germline V gene sequence: CDR1 MNHEY, CDR2 SMNVEV (reference sequence). CDR3 residues: CASSLYGTAYEQYF. The CDR3 DNA sequence: TGTGCCAGCAGTTTATATGGGACAGCTTACGAGCAGTACTTC.

This chain links TRBV27 with TRBJ1-1; 8 bases are shared with TRBD1. V was pared by 6 bases and J by 1 base, with 10 bases of the junction left unmatched. The CDR3 runs to 16 residues. The germline gives CDR1 MNHEY, CDR2 SMNVEV (reference sequence). CDR3 sequence (DNA): TGTGCCAGCAGGTATCTGCCGGGGACAGGGAACACTGAAGCTTTCTTT. Translating gives CASRYLPGTGNTEAFF.

V and J are TRBV2 and TRBJ1-6; TRBD1 might be the D (5 bases). The CDR3 runs to 18 residues. V lost 1 base to trimming and J lost 0 bases, with 13 bases between them. CDR1 SNHLY and CDR2 FYNNEI come from the germline V gene. CDR3 sequence (DNA): TGTGCCAGCAGTGAAGGGCAGGGTAAAAGCTCCTATAATTCACCCCTCCACTTT. The encoded protein is CASSEGQGKSSYNSPLHF.

The V call is TRBV18, the J call TRBJ1-1; TRBD1 agrees at 8 bases. The trim removed 6 bases at V and 11 bases at J, leaving 11 bases unmatched. The CDR3 contains 13 residues. The germline CDR1 and CDR2 sequences are KGHSH and LQKENI. The CDR3 here is CASSQTGGFDAFF. CDR3 nucleotides: TGTGCCAGCTCCCAAACAGGGGGTTTCGACGCTTTCTTT.

The rearrangement joins TRBV18 to TRBJ2-5; no definite D call. The CDR3 is made up of 14 amino acids. Germline CDR1 and CDR2: KGHSH and LQKENI. Trimming stripped 3 bases from V and 4 bases from J, with 12 bases between. The CDR3 here is CASSPRPRLETQYF. DNA for the CDR3: TGTGCCAGCTCACCGAGGCCTCGGCTAGAGACCCAGTACTTC.

The genes are TRBV9 and TRBJ2-2; 12 nucleotides line up with TRBD1. Unmatched junction bases numbered 6, after V lost 4 bases and J lost 5 bases. Germline-derived CDR1 and CDR2 are SGDLS and YYNGEE. CDR3 length: 16 residues. The DNA of the CDR3 is TGTGCCAGCAGCACTCGGGACAGGGGGCGAACCGGGGAGCTGTTTTTT. It specifies CASSTRDRGRTGELFF.

The rearrangement joins TRBV5-5 to TRBJ2-4, with 8 nucleotides matching TRBD1. The CDR3 is made up of 15 amino acids. The germline V gene encodes CDR1 SGHKS and CDR2 YYEKEE (reference sequence). With V trimmed by 4 bases and J by 5 bases, 8 bases remained unmatched. CDR3 coding DNA: TGTGCCAGCAGCCCCTCCGACAGGGGAGAAAACATTCAGTACTTC. It translates to CASSPSDRGENIQYF. Supplemented by reference TRBV5-5 and TRBJ2-4, the full variable domain reads DAGVTQSPTHLIKTRGQQVTLRCSPISGHKSVSWYQQVLGQGPQFIFQYYEKEERGRGNFPDRFSARQFPNYSSELNVNALLLGDSALYLCASSPSDRGENIQYFGAGTRLSVL.